The 28 T cell receptor beta chains below all came from one sample that was sequenced in a study of OX40 agonist ivuxolimab in advanced cancers. The table came from immunoSEQ multiplex PCR; TCRdb's copy has only in-frame clones and leaves some out. The table lists about 73,000 clones, around 89% of them singletons. Sequencing used CD4+ or CD8+ T cells sorted from blood, obtained in a trial of the OX40 agonist ivuxolimab. All receptors derive from an adult with an advanced solid tumor such as melanoma, head and neck, liver or kidney cancer.

The CDR3 sequence: CASSLSPQDLYF. CDR3 DNA sequence: TGCGCCAGCAGCTTGAGCCCCCAGGATTTGTACTTC. The V gene is TRBV5-1, the J gene TRBJ2-7, with unresolved D. Trimming removed 1 base from V and 12 bases from J, with 14 bases in between. Germline CDR1 reads SGHRS; CDR2 reads YFSETQ. This CDR3 has 12 residues.

J is TRBJ2-7 and V is TRBV27, with 10 bases identical to TRBD2. CDR1 and CDR2 from the germline V gene are MNHEY and SMNVEV (reference sequence). The ends lost 8 bases at V and 7 bases at J; junction bases unmatched: 17. The CDR3 covers 16 residues. CDR3 residues: CASRYSGSGRVWEQYF. The CDR3 nucleotides read TGTGCCAGCCGATATTCCGGGAGCGGGAGGGTCTGGGAGCAGTACTTC.

The V call is TRBV4-2, the J call TRBJ2-7; either TRBD1 or TRBD2 may fit D (5 bases each). V lost 0 bases, J lost 0 bases, and 12 bases lay in between. Germline CDR1 and CDR2: LGHNA and YNFKEQ. This CDR3 is built from 16 residues. CDR3 DNA sequence: TGTGCCAGCAGCCAAGATGGCGTTGGGGGCTCCTACGAGCAGTACTTC. Its protein product is CASSQDGVGGSYEQYF.

The J gene is TRBJ2-1, the V gene TRBV19; 15 bases are shared with TRBD2. Germline assignment: CDR1 LNHDA and CDR2 SQIVND (reference sequence). The trim removed 1 base at V and 0 bases at J, leaving 10 bases unmatched. This CDR3 is 21 amino acids long. The CDR3 nucleotides are TGTGCCAGTAGTATAGCCCCCGCCGGGACTAGCGGGAGGATCTCCTACAATGAGCAGTTCTTC. Encoded protein: CASSIAPAGTSGRISYNEQFF.

The chain employs TRBV4-2 and TRBJ2-1; D not certain. The CDR3 is 11 amino acids. CDR1 is LGHNA, CDR2 YNFKEQ, per germline. With 0 bases removed from V and 9 bases from J, the gap between germline ends came to 3 bases. The CDR3 protein is CASSQDGEQFF. The CDR3 DNA is TGTGCCAGCAGCCAAGACGGTGAGCAGTTCTTC.

The chain combines TRBV13 with TRBJ1-2; D not resolved. V lost 2 bases to trimming and J lost 8 bases, with 15 bases between them. CDR1 PRHDT and CDR2 FYEKMQ come from the germline V gene (reference sequence). The CDR3 is made up of 14 amino acids. The CDR3 bases are TGTGCCAGCAGCTTACCGGTAGGGAGCCGGGGCTACACCTTC. This encodes CASSLPVGSRGYTF. The whole variable domain, filled in from reference TRBV13 and TRBJ1-2, reads AAGVIQSPRHLIKEKRETATLKCYPIPRHDTVYWYQQGPGQDPQFLISFYEKMQSDKGSIPDRFSAQQFSDYHSELNMSSLELGDSALYFCASSLPVGSRGYTFGSGTRLTVV.

V is TRBV9 and J is TRBJ2-5; D may be TRBD2 (7 bases). The DNA end lines up better with TRBJ2-7; the J call may be wrong. CDR1 SGDLS and CDR2 YYNGEE come from the germline V gene. The CDR3 sequence is 15 residues long. CDR3 DNA sequence: TGTGCCAGCAGCGTAGGGGGGCGGGAGCTGAGCGAGCAGTACTTC. Encoded protein: CASSVGGRELSEQYF.

V is TRBV9 and J is TRBJ2-7, with unresolved D. Trimming removed 0 bases at V and 5 bases at J, with 15 bases between. The CDR3 is made up of 15 amino acids. Germline-derived CDR1 and CDR2 are SGDLS and YYNGEE. The CDR3 DNA reads TGTGCCAGCAGCGTAGGTTCGTCCCCGGCCAACGAGCAGTACTTC. Its translation: CASSVGSSPANEQYF. Drawing the rest from reference TRBV9 and TRBJ2-7, the complete variable domain is DSGVTQTPKHLITATGQRVTLRCSPRSGDLSVYWYQQSLDQGLQFLIQYYNGEERAKGNILERFSAQQFPDLHSELNLSSLELGDSALYFCASSVGSSPANEQYFGPGTRLTVT.

This clone was seen a single time. This chain uses TRBV6-4 with TRBJ2-7; D remains ambiguous. With 2 bases removed from V and 4 bases from J, the gap between germline ends came to 3 bases. The CDR3 is 11 amino acids. The germline CDR1 and CDR2 sequences are MRHNA and SNTAGT. This chain's CDR3 is CASSDGYEQYF. The CDR3 DNA reads TGTGCCAGCAGTGACGGGTACGAGCAGTACTTC.

This clone was recorded only once. The rearrangement joins TRBV9 to TRBJ2-3; no clear D gene. CDR1 and CDR2 from the germline V gene are SGDLS and YYNGEE. The CDR3 is made up of 15 amino acids. The ends were cut back, 2 bases at V and 3 bases at J, with 13 bases in the middle. The DNA of the CDR3 is TGTGCCAGCAGCGTCGGTGGTTTTGTGACAGATACGCAGTATTTT. Translated, it gives CASSVGGFVTDTQYF.

The chain couples TRBV5-1 to TRBJ2-7, with 10 bases matching TRBD1. Germline assignment: CDR1 SGHRS and CDR2 YFSETQ. J was trimmed by 4 bases and V by 7 bases; bases with no gene match: 8. This CDR3 is built from 14 residues. The CDR3 is CASSMGTGAYEQYF. The DNA for the CDR3 is TGCGCCAGCTCAATGGGGACAGGGGCTTACGAGCAGTACTTC.

V usage is TRBV6-5 and J usage is TRBJ2-5; either TRBD1 or TRBD2 may fit D (5 bases each). The end of the DNA aligns better with TRBJ2-7, so the J call may be wrong. The CDR3 has 13 amino acids. The germline V gene encodes CDR1 MNHEY and CDR2 SVGAGI. The CDR3 reads CASRSREPYEQYF. The CDR3 DNA reads as TGTGCCAGCAGAAGCAGGGAGCCCTACGAGCAGTACTTC.

This clone has only one observation. The chain joins TRBV6-1 to TRBJ1-2, with a weak D call TRBD1 (5 bases). Per the germline V gene, CDR1 is MNHNS and CDR2 is SASEGT. V lost 2 bases, J lost 8 bases, and 21 bases lay in between. The CDR3 extends over 16 amino acids. The CDR3 bases are TGTGCCAGCAGTGAATGGGGCGGCGGCACCCCGAGGGGCTACACCTTC. It yields the protein CASSEWGGGTPRGYTF.

This clone was detected once. The chain carries TRBV5-1 and TRBJ1-3; 9 nucleotides agree with TRBD1. CDR1 is SGHRS, CDR2 YFSETQ, per germline. This CDR3 contains 15 residues. Trimming removed 4 bases from V and 2 bases from J; junction bases left unmatched: 4. In DNA form, the CDR3 reads TGCGCCAGCAGCCCTGACAGGGGGACTGGAAACACCATATATTTT. Protein: CASSPDRGTGNTIYF.

The chain has TRBV9 and TRBJ2-7; 7 bases agree with TRBD1. Germline-derived CDR1 and CDR2 are SGDLS and YYNGEE. The trim removed 3 bases at V and 1 base at J, leaving 10 bases unmatched. This CDR3 contains 16 residues. The CDR3 spells CASSAGAGTESYEQYF. In DNA, the CDR3 is TGTGCCAGCAGCGCAGGAGCCGGGACAGAATCCTACGAGCAGTACTTC. The variable domain in full, with the rest retrieved from reference TRBV9 and TRBJ2-7, is DSGVTQTPKHLITATGQRVTLRCSPRSGDLSVYWYQQSLDQGLQFLIQYYNGEERAKGNILERFSAQQFPDLHSELNLSSLELGDSALYFCASSAGAGTESYEQYFGPGTRLTVT.

This chain uses TRBV4-1 with TRBJ1-5; no clear D gene. The V gene's germline CDR1 is MGHRA and CDR2 YSYEKL. The CDR3 consists of 14 residues. With 4 bases removed from V and 6 bases from J, the gap between germline ends came to 13 bases. In DNA, the CDR3 is TGCGCCAGCAGCCCGCAGCAGACTAGTCAGCCCCAGCATTTT. Its translation: CASSPQQTSQPQHF.

The rearrangement uses TRBV5-1 and TRBJ2-7; D is undetermined. The ends were cut back, 1 base at V and 0 bases at J, with 8 bases in the middle. The CDR3 length is 14 residues. Germline V gene sequence: CDR1 SGHRS, CDR2 YFSETQ. CDR3 loop: CASSLRTASYEQYF. CDR3 DNA sequence: TGCGCCAGCAGCTTGCGAACGGCCTCCTACGAGCAGTACTTC.

This chain connects TRBV7-8 to TRBJ2-3; 8 bases are shared with TRBD2. CDR3 size: 16 residues. Germline CDR1 reads SGHVS; CDR2 reads FQNEAQ. The trim removed 5 bases at V and 2 bases at J, leaving 9 bases unmatched. The CDR3 DNA sequence: TGTGCCAGCAGCCGGGGGGGGCGGGGGTCCACAGATACGCAGTATTTT. It encodes CASSRGGRGSTDTQYF. The entire variable domain, with the rest obtained from reference TRBV7-8 and TRBJ2-3, is as follows: GAGVSQSPRYKVAKRGQDVALRCDPISGHVSLFWYQQALGQGPEFLTYFQNEAQLDKSGLPSDRFFAERPEGSVSTLKIQRTQQEDSAVYLCASSRGGRGSTDTQYFGPGTRLTVL.

V usage is TRBV10-1 and J usage is TRBJ2-5; 9 nucleotides align to TRBD1. The germline V gene encodes CDR1 WNHNN and CDR2 SYGVQD (reference sequence). The CDR3 sequence is 15 residues long. Trimming cost V 2 bases and J 1 base; bases outside gene matches: 2. CDR3 protein: CASSELQGAQETQYF. The CDR3 DNA follows: TGCGCCAGCAGTGAGCTACAGGGGGCCCAAGAGACCCAGTACTTC.

A single count supports this clone. This chain links TRBV30 with TRBJ2-1; perhaps TRBD1 as D (5 bases). Germline values: CDR1 GTSNPN, CDR2 SVGIG (reference sequence). Trimming pared 0 bases from V and 7 bases from J, leaving 7 bases between. There are 12 residues in the CDR3. CDR3 in amino acids: CAWSVTGNEQFF. DNA of the CDR3: TGTGCCTGGAGTGTAACAGGTAATGAGCAGTTCTTC.

The chain is built from TRBV2 and TRBJ2-6; D might be TRBD1 (5 bases). V lost 2 bases and J lost 0, with 5 bases in between. Germline assignment: CDR1 SNHLY and CDR2 FYNNEI. There are 15 residues in the CDR3. CDR3 in amino acids: CASSEQGSGANVLTF. DNA for the CDR3: TGTGCCAGCAGTGAACAGGGCTCTGGGGCCAACGTCCTGACTTTC.

As DNA, the CDR3 is TGCGCCAGCAGCCAAGATAGGAGCGGGGGGGCGTGGGAGACCCAGTACTTC. Translation gives CASSQDRSGGAWETQYF. The rearrangement links TRBV4-1 to TRBJ2-5, with 10 bases fitting TRBD2. Germline V gene lookup returns CDR1 MGHRA and CDR2 YSYEKL. Trimming cost V 0 bases and J 5 bases; bases outside gene matches: 9. The CDR3 covers 17 residues.

The chain recombines TRBV7-2 with TRBJ2-5; 9 nucleotides align to TRBD1. Germline CDR1 reads SGHTA; CDR2 reads FQGNSA. Germline trimming cut 4 bases from V and 5 bases from J; bases unmatched to any gene: 14. This CDR3 region has 17 residues. CDR3 in DNA: TGTGCCAGCAGCTCCGGACAGGGGTTTCTACTATGGGAGACCCAGTACTTC. This gives the protein CASSSGQGFLLWETQYF.

V gene TRBV4-1 combines with J gene TRBJ1-2; no clear D. The CDR3 extends over 16 amino acids. The germline V gene encodes CDR1 MGHRA and CDR2 YSYEKL. Trimming stripped 0 bases from V and 6 bases from J, with 17 bases between. The chain's CDR3 is CASSQEPGVNLDGYTF. The CDR3 region has the DNA TGCGCCAGCAGCCAAGAGCCCGGCGTAAACTTGGATGGCTACACCTTC.

The chain is built from TRBV6-1 and TRBJ2-7; 10 bases fit TRBD1. The CDR3 is 15 amino acids. CDR1 MNHNS and CDR2 SASEGT come from the germline V gene. V gave up 3 bases and J gave up 7 bases; unmatched junction bases: 9. CDR3 residues: CASSEETGGPGEQYF. CDR3 DNA sequence: TGTGCCAGCAGTGAGGAGACAGGGGGCCCTGGGGAGCAGTACTTC.

The chain is built from TRBV7-6 and TRBJ1-4, with 7 bases matching TRBD1. CDR1 SGHVS and CDR2 FNYEAQ come from the germline V gene. CDR3 length: 11 residues. J was trimmed by 10 bases and V by 7 bases; bases with no gene match: 3. CDR3 in DNA: TGTGCCAGCACTACAGGGGTAAAACTGTTTTTT. This translates into CASTTGVKLFF.

Comments on this clone: The germline gene is not matched at one end of the junction; a read error may be the cause. This sample also contains other DNA sequences that code for the same CDR3. The V and J genes are TRBV30 and TRBJ2-7, with TRBD2 matching over 8 bases. This CDR3 is 15 amino acids long. The germline V gene has CDR1 GTSNPN and CDR2 SVGIG (reference sequence). Written as DNA, the CDR3 is TGTGCCTGGAGGGTGGCGCGGGGGGACTCCTACGAACAGTACTTC. As protein: CAWRVARGDSYEQYF.

The CDR3: CASSLDLATEAFF. The CDR3 DNA reads TGTGCCAGCAGCTTAGATCTGGCCACTGAAGCTTTCTTT. This chain joins TRBV11-2 and TRBJ1-1; no definite D call. Germline V gene sequence: CDR1 SGHAT, CDR2 FQNNGV. V lost 0 bases to trimming and J lost 4 bases, with 6 bases between them. The CDR3 contains 13 residues.